A single sample is the source of the 20 T cell receptor beta chains below, sequenced in a study of T cell changes during pregnancy in multiple sclerosis. Libraries were prepared by immunoSEQ multiplex PCR; TCRdb keeps only in-frame clonotypes and omits some of them. The table includes around 130,000 clones, roughly 92% detected once. The sequencing used peripheral blood, collected before pregnancy. All receptors derive from a female donor with multiple sclerosis, enrolled in a pregnancy study.

The chain recombines TRBV5-1 with TRBJ1-4; the match to TRBD1 covers 12 bases. The CDR3 has 16 residues. The V segment lost 3 bases and the J segment 10 bases; nucleotides outside the gene matches: 10. Germline values: CDR1 SGHRS, CDR2 YFSETQ. The CDR3 reads CASSWGQGANDGKLFF. DNA for the CDR3: TGCGCCAGCAGCTGGGGACAGGGGGCGAATGATGGAAAACTGTTTTTT.

The chain links TRBV27 to TRBJ1-1; 8 positions match TRBD1. V lost 5 bases, J lost 1 base, and 3 bases stayed unmatched. The germline V gene encodes CDR1 MNHEY and CDR2 SMNVEV (reference sequence). This CDR3 comprises 14 residues. The CDR3 sequence: CASSKGQANTEAFF. The CDR3 bases are TGTGCCAGCAGTAAGGGACAGGCGAACACTGAAGCTTTCTTT.

This rearrangement joins TRBV19 to TRBJ1-3, with 9 bases aligning to TRBD1. J was trimmed by 4 bases and V by 11 bases; bases with no gene match: 12. The CDR3 extends over 15 amino acids. Germline CDR1 is LNHDA and CDR2 is SQIVND (reference sequence). CDR3 protein: CAGQGKGTGGNTIYF. The CDR3 DNA reads TGTGCCGGACAGGGGAAGGGGACAGGGGGAAACACCATATATTTT. Together with reference TRBV19 and TRBJ1-3, the CDR3 gives the full variable domain: DGGITQSPKYLFRKEGQNVTLSCEQNLNHDAMYWYRQDPGQGLRLIYYSQIVNDFQKGDIAEGYSVSREKKESFPLTVTSAQKNPTAFYLCAGQGKGTGGNTIYFGEGSWLTVV.

V is TRBV5-4 and J is TRBJ1-1; a weak D match, TRBD1 (6 bases). Trimming took 0 bases from V and 7 from J, leaving 13 bases between them. The CDR3 consists of 14 residues. The V gene's germline CDR1 is SGHNT and CDR2 YYREEE (reference sequence). This CDR3 is CASSLGPRGIEAFF. The CDR3 region has the DNA TGTGCCAGCAGCTTGGGGCCGAGGGGGATTGAAGCTTTCTTT.

This clone has more than one count but fewer than ten. The genes are TRBV10-1 and TRBJ2-2, with a tentative D call TRBD2 (5 bases). Between the trimmed V and J ends, which lost 5 bases and 2 bases, there was a span of 9 bases. The CDR3 is 14 residues long. Germline V gene sequence: CDR1 WNHNN, CDR2 SYGVQD (reference sequence). CDR3 nucleotide sequence: TGCGCCAGCAGTCGGACTCTCAACACCGGGGAGCTGTTTTTT. It translates to CASSRTLNTGELFF.

This CDR3 reads CASSGLRVWNTEAFF. DNA for the CDR3: TGTGCCAGCAGTGGACTTCGAGTGTGGAACACTGAAGCTTTCTTT. This rearrangement joins TRBV7-9 to TRBJ1-1; D not certain. V shed 6 bases and J shed 1 base, with 15 bases lying between them. CDR3 length equals 15 residues. Per germline, CDR1 SEHNR and CDR2 FQNEAQ (reference sequence).

CDR3 sequence reads: CASSQQGRGDEQFF. CDR3 in DNA: TGTGCCAGCAGCCAGCAGGGGCGGGGGGATGAGCAGTTCTTC. V gene TRBV14 combines with J gene TRBJ2-1; 8 bases agree with TRBD2. V dropped 3 bases and J dropped 8; count of bases not matched to a gene: 6. Per germline, CDR1 SGHDN and CDR2 FVKESK. The CDR3 runs 14 residues.

In this sample, this clone turned up once. The chain joins TRBV19 to TRBJ2-1, with 7 bases identical to TRBD1. This CDR3 contains 14 residues. CDR1 and CDR2 (germline): LNHDA, SQIVND (reference sequence). V shed 7 bases and J 7 bases; nucleotides not matched to a gene: 10. The DNA for the CDR3 is TGTGCCAGTAAGGTGGAAGGGGGCTTGAATGAGCAGTTCTTC. This sequence encodes CASKVEGGLNEQFF.

The CDR3 loop reads CASTSLGDTTYNEQFF. DNA for the CDR3: TGTGCCAGCACAAGTCTGGGGGACACAACCTACAATGAGCAGTTCTTC. The chain carries TRBV28 and TRBJ2-1; maybe TRBD1 (6 bases). With 7 bases removed from V and 2 bases from J, the gap between germline ends came to 18 bases. The CDR3 contains 16 residues. CDR1 is MDHEN and CDR2 is SYDVKM in the germline V gene.

As concerns this clone: Within the sample, other DNA sequences also encode this same CDR3. J is TRBJ1-2 and V is TRBV11-2; D is ambiguous. The V end was cut by 2 bases, the J end by 8 bases, with 12 bases between. This CDR3 spans 13 amino acids. Germline V CDR1 and CDR2: SGHAT, FQNNGV. CDR3: CASSLSQARGYTF. CDR3 DNA sequence: TGTGCCAGCAGCTTATCCCAGGCTCGGGGCTACACCTTC.

The V gene is TRBV10-2, the J gene TRBJ1-2; possibly TRBD1 for D (5 bases). The V gene lost 3 bases and the J gene lost 3 bases, with 17 bases spanning the gap. There are 16 residues in the CDR3. From germline, CDR1 is WSHSY and CDR2 SAAADI. Here the CDR3 DNA reads TGCGCCAGCAGTGACCCCTTCCTTGGGGGGGACTATGGCTACACCTTC. Translation gives CASSDPFLGGDYGYTF.

The chain combines TRBV15 with TRBJ1-3; the match to TRBD1 covers 10 bases. The CDR3 totals 17 residues. V shed 3 bases and J 2 bases; nucleotides not matched to a gene: 7. Germline CDR1 is LNHNV and CDR2 is YYDKDF (reference sequence). CDR3 amino acids: CATSSPSGTGAGNTIYF. The DNA of the CDR3 is TGTGCCACCAGCAGCCCCTCCGGGACAGGGGCTGGAAACACCATATATTTT.

The V and J genes are TRBV2 and TRBJ2-5, with 9 bases identical to TRBD1. V lost 0 bases, J lost 0 bases, and 2 bases stayed unmatched. The CDR3 extends over 16 amino acids. Germline values: CDR1 SNHLY, CDR2 FYNNEI. Written as DNA, the CDR3 is TGTGCCAGCAGTGAAGCGACAGGGGGGAACCAAGAGACCCAGTACTTC. Translating gives CASSEATGGNQETQYF.

V usage is TRBV6-1 and J usage is TRBJ2-5; 8 nucleotides match TRBD2. Germline CDR1 MNHNS, CDR2 SASEGT. CDR3 length equals 15 residues. The V and J ends lost 2 bases and 5 bases, in that order; junction bases with no gene match: 7. This CDR3 reads CASSETSGSRETQYF. CDR3 in DNA: TGTGCCAGCAGTGAAACTAGCGGCTCTAGGGAGACCCAGTACTTC.

This clone was found once. Germline and junction disagree at one end, which may indicate a read error. This chain joins TRBV20-1 and TRBJ2-7, with 8 positions matching TRBD1. CDR1 is DFQATT and CDR2 is SNEGSKA in the germline V gene (reference sequence). This CDR3 has 11 residues. CDR3 in amino acids: CSASAGTGRHF. In nucleotides, the CDR3 is TGCAGTGCTTCCGCCGGGACAGGCCGCCACTTC.

The chain combines TRBV28 with TRBJ1-5; TRBD1 agrees at 9 bases. The CDR3 runs to 15 residues. CDR1 is MDHEN and CDR2 is SYDVKM in the germline V gene. V shed 6 bases and J 1 base; nucleotides not matched to a gene: 4. This CDR3 is CASRTGQGSNQPQHF. CDR3 nucleotide sequence: TGTGCCAGCAGAACCGGACAGGGGAGCAATCAGCCCCAGCATTTT.

The chain recombines TRBV7-9 with TRBJ1-2; 8 nucleotides match TRBD1. CDR1 and CDR2 (germline): SEHNR, FQNEAQ (reference sequence). V shed 5 bases and J 7 bases; nucleotides not matched to a gene: 12. The CDR3 loop spans 15 amino acids. CDR3 protein: CASSPLDRGAAGYTF. The DNA of the CDR3 is TGTGCCAGCAGCCCCCTCGACAGGGGAGCTGCTGGCTACACCTTC. Complete variable domain (other parts from reference TRBV7-9 and TRBJ1-2): DTGVSQNPRHKITKRGQNVTFRCDPISEHNRLYWYRQTLGQGPEFLTYFQNEAQLEKSRLLSDRFSAERPKGSFSTLEIQRTEQGDSAMYLCASSPLDRGAAGYTFGSGTRLTVV.

The rearrangement joins TRBV5-1 to TRBJ2-1; TRBD2 matches 11 bases. The CDR3 consists of 16 residues. The V and J ends lost 5 bases and 7 bases, in that order; junction bases with no gene match: 11. CDR1 is SGHRS and CDR2 is YFSETQ in the germline V gene. CDR3 residues: CASSLSTSGGGNEQFF. The CDR3 DNA follows: TGCGCCAGCAGTCTCTCTACTAGCGGGGGAGGGAATGAGCAGTTCTTC.

This clone was seen a single time. The chain links TRBV20-1 to TRBJ1-4, with 7 bases that match TRBD1. Trimming at V came to 5 bases and at J to 8 bases, leaving 2 bases not matched to a gene. The CDR3 contains 11 residues. CDR1 DFQATT and CDR2 SNEGSKA come from the germline V gene (reference sequence). The CDR3, as DNA: TGCAGTGCTGGGGACAGCGAAAAACTGTTTTTT. The encoded protein is CSAGDSEKLFF.

The gene calls are TRBV6-1 and TRBJ2-5; a possible D gene is TRBD2 (5 bases). The germline gives CDR1 MNHNS, CDR2 SASEGT. The CDR3 has 13 amino acids. Trimming pared 7 bases from V and 8 bases from J, leaving 17 bases between. CDR3 DNA: TGTGCCAGCACGGGGTTCACCGCGGAAACCCAGTACTTC. This gives the protein CASTGFTAETQYF.